This T cell receptor beta chain was identified in a study of shared clonotypes between healthy human individuals. The authors divided CD4+ cells into CD45RA+ naive and CD45RA-negative memory subsets. Data came from immunoSEQ multiplex PCR; TCRdb stores just in-frame clones and leaves some out. The sample has over 850,000 clones, approximately 80% seen once. Sequencing was performed on memory CD4+ T cells from PBMCs. Subset denoted: CD45RA-negative fraction. This TCR was recovered from a man aged 18 to 35 in good health. Some clones in this sample may be carry-over from other donors' samples.

The CDR3 loop reads CASRKGGLETQYF. In DNA form, the CDR3 reads TGCGCCAGCAGAAAAGGAGGGCTAGAGACCCAGTACTTC. The chain links TRBV5-1 to TRBJ2-5; D is perhaps TRBD2 (6 bases). V was trimmed by 5 bases and J by 4 bases, leaving 12 bases between them. Germline V CDR1 and CDR2: SGHRS, YFSETQ. This CDR3 has 13 amino acids. The full variable domain, with the rest looked up from reference TRBV5-1 and TRBJ2-5, is KAGVTQTPRYLIKTRGQQVTLSCSPISGHRSVSWYQQTPGQGLQFLFEYFSETQRNKGNFPGRFSGRQFSNSRSEMNVSTLELGDSALYLCASRKGGLETQYFGPGTRLLVL.